The sequence of this T cell receptor (beta chain) was determined in a study of shared clonotypes between healthy human individuals. Deletions cut 3 bases from V and 4 bases from J, with 11 bases between. The CDR3 runs to 14 residues. Germline assignment: CDR1 SGHVS and CDR2 FQNEAQ. Study-wide points: Estimated richness was generally greater in naive than memory subsets.

The table came from immunoSEQ multiplex PCR; TCRdb's copy has only in-frame clones and leaves some out. The sample carries around 240,000 clones, 50% to 75% recorded once. A remark on this clone: Its antigen is unknown.

What was sequenced was memory CD4+ T cells sorted from blood. Subset denoted: CD45RA-negative fraction. The chain is built from TRBV7-8 and TRBJ2-3; a possible D gene is TRBD2 (6 bases). The source of this sequence is a man aged 30 to 45 in good health. This CDR3 is CASSFGGVADTQYF. For the CDR3, the DNA is TGTGCCAGCAGCTTCGGCGGGGTCGCAGATACGCAGTATTTT.